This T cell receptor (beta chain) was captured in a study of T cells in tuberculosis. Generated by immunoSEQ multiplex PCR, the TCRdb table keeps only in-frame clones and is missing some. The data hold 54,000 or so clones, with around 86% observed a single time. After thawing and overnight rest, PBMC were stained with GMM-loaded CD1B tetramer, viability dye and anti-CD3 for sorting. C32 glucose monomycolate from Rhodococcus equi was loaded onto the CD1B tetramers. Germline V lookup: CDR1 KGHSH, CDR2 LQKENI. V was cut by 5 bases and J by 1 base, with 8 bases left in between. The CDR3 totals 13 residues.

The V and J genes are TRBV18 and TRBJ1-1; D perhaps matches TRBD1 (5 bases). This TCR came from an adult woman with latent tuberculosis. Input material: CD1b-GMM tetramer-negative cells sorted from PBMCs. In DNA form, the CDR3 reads TGTGCCAGCTCATCGACAGAGAACACTGAAGCTTTCTTT. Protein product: CASSSTENTEAFF. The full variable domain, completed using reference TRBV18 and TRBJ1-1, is NAGVMQNPRHLVRRRGQEARLRCSPMKGHSHVYWYRQLPEEGLKFMVYLQKENIIDESGMPKERFSAEFPKEGPSILRIQQVVRGDSAAYFCASSSTENTEAFFGQGTRLTVV.